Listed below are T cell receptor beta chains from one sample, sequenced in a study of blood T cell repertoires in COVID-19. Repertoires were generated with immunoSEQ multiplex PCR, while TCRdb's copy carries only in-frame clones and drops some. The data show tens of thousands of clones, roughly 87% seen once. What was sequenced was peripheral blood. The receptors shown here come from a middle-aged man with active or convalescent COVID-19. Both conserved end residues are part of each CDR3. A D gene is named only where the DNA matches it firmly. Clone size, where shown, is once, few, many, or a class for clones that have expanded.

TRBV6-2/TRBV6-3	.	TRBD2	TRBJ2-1	TGTGCCAGCAGTCTAGGGGGACTAGCGGGAGACTACAATGAGCAGTTCTTC	CASSLGGLAGDYNEQFF
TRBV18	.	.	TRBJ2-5	TGTGCCAGCTCACCGCCGGATCTAGAGGTACAAGAGACCCAGTACTTC	CASSPPDLEVQETQYF
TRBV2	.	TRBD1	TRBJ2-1	TGTGCCAGCAGTGAAGGTGGGGGACAGTCGACCGCCTACAATGAGCAGTTCTTC	CASSEGGGQSTAYNEQFF
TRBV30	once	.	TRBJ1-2	TGTGCCTGGAGTGTAAACAGTCACTATGGCTACACCTTC	CAWSVNSHYGYTF
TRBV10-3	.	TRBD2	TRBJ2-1	TGTGCCATCTCGACTAGCGGCAATGAGCAGTTCTTC	CAISTSGNEQFF
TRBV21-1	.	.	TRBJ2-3	TGTGCCAGCAGCACAATGACAGCGAGGTTAGTTACAGATACGCAGTATTTT	CASSTMTARLVTDTQYF
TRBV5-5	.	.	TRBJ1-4	TGTGCCAGCAGCTACGACAGTACGAATGAAAAACTGTTTTTT	CASSYDSTNEKLFF
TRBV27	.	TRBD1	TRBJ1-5	TGTGCCAGCAGTTTATTGACAGGGCAAGGGCAGCCCCAGCATTTT	CASSLLTGQGQPQHF
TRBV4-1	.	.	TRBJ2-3	TGCGCCAGCGCCAGGGACTCCTACACAGATACGCAGTATTTT	CASARDSYTDTQYF
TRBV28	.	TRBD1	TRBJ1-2	TGTGCCAGCAGTTCCCCCGACAGGGTTTATGGCTACACCTTC	CASSSPDRVYGYTF
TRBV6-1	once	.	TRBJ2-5	TGTGCCAGCAGTGAAGCAGGGGTGTGGGAGACCCAGTACTTC	CASSEAGVWETQYF
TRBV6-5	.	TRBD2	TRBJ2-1	TGTGCCAGCAGTTACGTTAGCGGGAAAGGTGAGCAGTTCTTC	CASSYVSGKGEQFF
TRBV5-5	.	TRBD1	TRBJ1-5	TGTGCCAGCAGCTTGCAGGGGGCAGGGGAGCCCCAGCATTTT	CASSLQGAGEPQHF
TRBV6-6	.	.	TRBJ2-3	TGTGCCAGCAGCCCCATCTACCCCACAGGTGATACGCAGTATTTT	CASSPIYPTGDTQYF
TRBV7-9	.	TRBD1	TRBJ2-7	TGTGCCAGCAGCCCATCGACAGGGACCGCGGACAAGCAGTACTTC	CASSPSTGTADKQYF
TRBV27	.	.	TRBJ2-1	TGTGCCAGCAGTTTAAACGCGGGGGCTTACTCCTACAATGAGCAGTTCTTC	CASSLNAGAYSYNEQFF
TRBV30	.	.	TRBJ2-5	TGTGCCTGGAGTGTGCCCGGGAGTGTTGAGACCCAGTACTTC	CAWSVPGSVETQYF
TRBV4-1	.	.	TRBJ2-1	TGCGCCAGCAGCCAAGTAGGAGGGGGCTTATCCTACAATGAGCAGTTCTTC	CASSQVGGGLSYNEQFF
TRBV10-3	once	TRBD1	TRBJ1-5	TGTGCCATCAGTGAGTCCCATCACGGGACAGACCCACGGCCCCAGCATTTT	CAISESHHGTDPRPQHF
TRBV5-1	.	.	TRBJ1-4	TGCGCCAGCAGCTTCGGGACACCCAATGAAAAACTGTTTTTT	CASSFGTPNEKLFF
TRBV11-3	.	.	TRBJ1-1	TGTGCCAGCAGCTTAGATCAGAACACTGAAGCTTTCTTT	CASSLDQNTEAFF
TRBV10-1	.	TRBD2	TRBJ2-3	TGCGCCAGCAGTGAGACTAGCGGGACCACAGATACGCAGTATTTT	CASSETSGTTDTQYF
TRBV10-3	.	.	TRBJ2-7	TGTGCCATCAGTGAGGGGGTAGGGCAGGGTGTTTCCTACGAGCAGTACTTC	CAISEGVGQGVSYEQYF
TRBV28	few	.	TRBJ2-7	TGTGCCAGCAGTTTCCAGGGGGGTTCCTACGAGCAGTACTTC	CASSFQGGSYEQYF
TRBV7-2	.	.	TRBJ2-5	TGTGCCAGCAGCTTAATCCAGAGGCAAGAGACCCAGTACTTC	CASSLIQRQETQYF
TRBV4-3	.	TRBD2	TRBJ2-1	TGCGCCAGCAGCCAAGACGCTAGCGGGAGGGCATACAATGAGCAGTTCTTC	CASSQDASGRAYNEQFF
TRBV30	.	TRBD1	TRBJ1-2	TGTGCCTGGAAGCCGACAGGGACGAATTACTATGGCTACACCTTC	CAWKPTGTNYYGYTF
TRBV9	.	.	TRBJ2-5	TGTGCCAGCAGCGTAAACCTCGGAGGGGTTGAGACCCAGTACTTC	CASSVNLGGVETQYF